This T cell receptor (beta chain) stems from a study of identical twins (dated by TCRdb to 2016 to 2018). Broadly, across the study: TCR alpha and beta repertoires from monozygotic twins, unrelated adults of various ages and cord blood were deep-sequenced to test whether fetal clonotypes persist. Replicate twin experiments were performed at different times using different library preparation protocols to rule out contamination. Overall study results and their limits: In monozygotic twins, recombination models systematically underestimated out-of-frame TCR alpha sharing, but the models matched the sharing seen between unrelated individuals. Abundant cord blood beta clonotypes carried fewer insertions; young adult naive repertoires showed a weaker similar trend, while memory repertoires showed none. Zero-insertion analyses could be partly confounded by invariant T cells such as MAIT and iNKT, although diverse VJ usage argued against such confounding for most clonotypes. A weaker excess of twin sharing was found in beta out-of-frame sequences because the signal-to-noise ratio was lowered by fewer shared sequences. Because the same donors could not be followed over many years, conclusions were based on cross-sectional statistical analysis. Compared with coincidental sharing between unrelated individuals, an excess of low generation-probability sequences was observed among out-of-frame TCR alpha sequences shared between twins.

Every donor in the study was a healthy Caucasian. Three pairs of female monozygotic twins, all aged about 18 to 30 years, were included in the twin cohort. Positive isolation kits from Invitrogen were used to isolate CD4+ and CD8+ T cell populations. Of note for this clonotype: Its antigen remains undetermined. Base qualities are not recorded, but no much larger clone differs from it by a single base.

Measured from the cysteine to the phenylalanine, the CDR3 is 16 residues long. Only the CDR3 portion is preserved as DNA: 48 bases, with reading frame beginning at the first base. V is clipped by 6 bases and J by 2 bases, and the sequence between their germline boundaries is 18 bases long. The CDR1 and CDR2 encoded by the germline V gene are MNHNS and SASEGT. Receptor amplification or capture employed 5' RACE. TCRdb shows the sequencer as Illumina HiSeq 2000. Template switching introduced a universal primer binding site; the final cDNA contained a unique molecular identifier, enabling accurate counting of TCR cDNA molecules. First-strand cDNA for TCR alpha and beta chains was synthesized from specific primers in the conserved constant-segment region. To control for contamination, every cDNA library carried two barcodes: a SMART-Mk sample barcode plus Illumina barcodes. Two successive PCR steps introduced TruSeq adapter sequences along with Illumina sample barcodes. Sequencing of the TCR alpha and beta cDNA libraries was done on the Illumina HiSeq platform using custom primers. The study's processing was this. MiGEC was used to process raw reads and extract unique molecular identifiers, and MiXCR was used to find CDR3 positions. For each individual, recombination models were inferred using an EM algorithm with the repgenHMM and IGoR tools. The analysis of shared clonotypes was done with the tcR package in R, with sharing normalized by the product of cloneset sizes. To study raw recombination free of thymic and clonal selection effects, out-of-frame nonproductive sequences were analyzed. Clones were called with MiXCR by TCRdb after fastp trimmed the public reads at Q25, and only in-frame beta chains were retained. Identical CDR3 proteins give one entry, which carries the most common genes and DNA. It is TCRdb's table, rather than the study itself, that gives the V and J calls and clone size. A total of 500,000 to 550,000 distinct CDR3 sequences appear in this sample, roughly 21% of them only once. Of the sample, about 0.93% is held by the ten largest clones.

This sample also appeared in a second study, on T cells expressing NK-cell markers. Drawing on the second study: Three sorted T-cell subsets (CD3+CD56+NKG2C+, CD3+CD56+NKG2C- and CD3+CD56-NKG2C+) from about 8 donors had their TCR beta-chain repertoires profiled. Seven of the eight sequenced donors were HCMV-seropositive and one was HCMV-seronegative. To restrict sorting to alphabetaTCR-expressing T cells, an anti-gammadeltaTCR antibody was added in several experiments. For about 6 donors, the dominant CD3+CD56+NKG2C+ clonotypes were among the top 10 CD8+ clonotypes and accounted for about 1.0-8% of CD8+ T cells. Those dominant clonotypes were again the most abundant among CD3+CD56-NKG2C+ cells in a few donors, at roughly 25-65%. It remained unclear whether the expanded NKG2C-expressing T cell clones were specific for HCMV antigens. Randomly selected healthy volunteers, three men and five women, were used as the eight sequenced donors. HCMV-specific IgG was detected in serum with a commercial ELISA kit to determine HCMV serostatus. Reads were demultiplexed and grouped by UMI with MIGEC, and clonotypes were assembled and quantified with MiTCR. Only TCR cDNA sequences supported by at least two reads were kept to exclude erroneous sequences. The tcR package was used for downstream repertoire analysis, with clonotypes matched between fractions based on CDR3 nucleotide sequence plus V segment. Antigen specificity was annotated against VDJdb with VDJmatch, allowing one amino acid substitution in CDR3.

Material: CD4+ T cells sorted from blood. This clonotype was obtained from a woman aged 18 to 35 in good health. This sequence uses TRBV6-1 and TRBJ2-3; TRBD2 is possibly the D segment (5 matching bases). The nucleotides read TGTGCCAGCAGCGCCCTAGCCGCTTTTGACACAGATACGCAGTATTTT. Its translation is CASSALAAFDTDTQYF.